This T cell receptor (beta chain) stems from a study of shared clonotypes between healthy human individuals. Naive CD8 cells lacked CD45RO and underwent positive selection for CCR7, leaving out terminally differentiated effector memory CD45RA+ cells. Clones were sequenced by immunoSEQ multiplex PCR, and TCRdb holds only the in-frame ones, with some missing. The sample lists about 550,000 clones; about 95% were seen once. V lost 0 bases and J lost 3, with 7 bases in between. The germline CDR1 and CDR2 sequences are SGHNT and YYREEE (reference sequence). The CDR3 loop spans 13 amino acids. What was sequenced was naive CD8+ T cells sorted from blood. This TCR was recovered from a young woman in good health. The chain uses TRBV5-4 and TRBJ2-7; D gene ambiguous. The CDR3 nucleotides read TGTGCCAGCAGCTTGGCCTCCGACTACGAGCAGTACTTC. Protein: CASSLASDYEQYF.